This TCR beta chain was captured by sequencing in a study of blood T cell repertoires in COVID-19. Across the study: Both acute and convalescent COVID-19 samples were obtained from the United States, Italy and Spain. T cells, B-cell-depleted T cells, or PBMCs supplied cDNA or gDNA.

The CDR3 has 16 residues. CDR1 is DFQATT and CDR2 is SNEGSKA in the germline V gene (reference sequence). With V trimmed by 4 bases and J by 0 bases, 9 bases remained unmatched. This clone is labeled medium-sized. Study processing details: Researchers report that nucleated cell counts were estimated from reference gene primer amplification. TCRdb's copy holds only in-frame clones and misses some; the assay was immunoSEQ multiplex PCR. That table supplies the V and J calls and clone size; D and trimming were determined from the DNA. The repertoire includes about 97,000 clones, about 88% of them detected once, and about 3% sits in the top ten.

What was sequenced was peripheral blood. The source is a man aged 50-59 years with active or convalescent COVID-19. V usage is TRBV20-1 and J usage is TRBJ2-1; 7 bases match TRBD2. This chain's CDR3 is CSANDRAGSSYNEQFF. Written as DNA, the CDR3 is TGCAGTGCTAATGACAGAGCGGGGAGCTCCTACAATGAGCAGTTCTTC.